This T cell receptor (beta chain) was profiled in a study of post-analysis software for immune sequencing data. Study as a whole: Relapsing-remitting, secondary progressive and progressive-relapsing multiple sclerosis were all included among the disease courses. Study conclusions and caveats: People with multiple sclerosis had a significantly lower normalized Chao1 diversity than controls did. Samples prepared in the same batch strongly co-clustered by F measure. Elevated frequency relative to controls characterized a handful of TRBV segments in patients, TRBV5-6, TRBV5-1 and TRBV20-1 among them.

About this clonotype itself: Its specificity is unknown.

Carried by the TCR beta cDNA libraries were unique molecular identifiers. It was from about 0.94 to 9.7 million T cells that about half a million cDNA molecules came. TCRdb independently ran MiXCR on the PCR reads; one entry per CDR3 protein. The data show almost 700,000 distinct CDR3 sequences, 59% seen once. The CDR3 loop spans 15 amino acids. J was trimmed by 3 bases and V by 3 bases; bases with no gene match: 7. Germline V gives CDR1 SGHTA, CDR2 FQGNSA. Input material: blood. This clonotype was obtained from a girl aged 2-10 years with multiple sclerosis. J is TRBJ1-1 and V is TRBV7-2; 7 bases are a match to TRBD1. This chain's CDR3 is CASSFRDSRHTEAFF. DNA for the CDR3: TGTGCCAGCAGCTTCCGGGACAGTCGGCACACTGAAGCTTTCTTT.